Here is one T cell receptor beta chain with its context. The junction departs from germline at one end; a sequencing error may be responsible. The sample is drawn from a study of blood T cell repertoires in COVID-19. Germline CDR1 is SGHKS and CDR2 is YYEKEE (reference sequence). This CDR3 is built from 13 residues. Original handling: Reference gene primers were amplified, and this amplification served to estimate nucleated cell counts. TCRdb's table, derived via immunoSEQ multiplex PCR, lists solely in-frame clones and lacks some. That table furnishes V, J and clone size, whereas the DNA furnished D and trimming. The profile shows roughly 380,000 clones, about 88% of them singletons.

This TCR was sampled from a woman between 40 and 50 years old with COVID-19, enrolled during active disease. The source material was peripheral blood. J is TRBJ1-5 and V is TRBV5-5; D remains unclear. The CDR3 sequence: CACSDDINQPQHF. CDR3 DNA: TGTGCCTGCAGTGACGACATCAATCAGCCCCAGCATTTT. Full variable domain (outside the CDR3, taken from reference TRBV5-5 and TRBJ1-5): DAGVTQSPTHLIKTRGQQVTLRCSPISGHKSVSWYQQVLGQGPQFIFQYYEKEERGRGNFPDRFSARQFPNYSSELNVNALLLGDSALYLCACSDDINQPQHFGDGTRLSIL.